The 5 T cell receptor beta chains below come from one sample, sequenced in a study of cytomegalovirus exposure and HLA in healthy donors. Amplification used 60 Vbeta primers and 13 Jbeta primers. Only in-frame clones appear in the TCRdb table, and some are missing; sequencing was by immunoSEQ multiplex PCR. The profile shows approximately 200,000 clones, 80% to 85% of them singletons. Sequencing input: PBMCs. These receptors all come from a woman under 30 in good health and CMV-seropositive.

CDR3 in amino acids: CASSYLDSLNSPLHF. The CDR3 nucleotides are TGTGCCAGCAGTTACCTGGACAGCCTTAATTCACCCCTCCACTTT. The gene calls are TRBV6-6 and TRBJ1-6, with TRBD1 as a possible D gene (6 bases). V lost 2 bases and J lost 6, with 11 bases in between. The germline CDR1 and CDR2 sequences are MNHNY and SVGAGI (reference sequence). The CDR3 is 15 amino acids.

This chain uses TRBV27 with TRBJ2-1, with D maybe TRBD1 (6 bases). The V gene lost 1 base and the J gene lost 9 bases, with 13 bases spanning the gap. The CDR3 runs to 14 residues. The germline V gene encodes CDR1 MNHEY and CDR2 SMNVEV (reference sequence). CDR3 region: CASSLWGPRPEQFF. The CDR3 DNA reads as TGTGCCAGCAGTTTATGGGGGCCGAGGCCTGAGCAGTTCTTC.

This sequence joins TRBV18 and TRBJ1-5; D perhaps matches TRBD1 (5 bases). Trimming removed 2 bases from V and 6 bases from J, with 11 bases in between. The CDR3 extends over 14 amino acids. Per germline, CDR1 KGHSH and CDR2 LQKENI. CDR3 sequence: CASSPDGGVQPQHF. The CDR3 DNA follows: TGTGCCAGCTCACCAGACGGGGGGGTTCAGCCCCAGCATTTT.

V usage is TRBV30 and J usage is TRBJ1-1; D ambiguous. The V and J ends lost 3 bases and 1 base respectively, with 9 bases between them. The CDR3 length is 13 residues. Germline CDR1 is GTSNPN and CDR2 is SVGIG (reference sequence). The CDR3: CAWSYGANTEAFF. Written as DNA, the CDR3 is TGTGCCTGGAGCTACGGAGCGAACACTGAAGCTTTCTTT.

The CDR3 sequence is CATRGANAGFNEKLFF. In DNA form, the CDR3 reads TGTGCCACCAGGGGGGCCAACGCCGGCTTTAATGAAAAACTGTTTTTT. The chain combines TRBV4-2 with TRBJ1-4, with TRBD1 identical over 7 bases. CDR3 size: 16 residues. V shed 10 bases, J shed 4 bases, and the junction held 15 bases outside the gene matches. Germline CDR1 LGHNA, CDR2 YNFKEQ.